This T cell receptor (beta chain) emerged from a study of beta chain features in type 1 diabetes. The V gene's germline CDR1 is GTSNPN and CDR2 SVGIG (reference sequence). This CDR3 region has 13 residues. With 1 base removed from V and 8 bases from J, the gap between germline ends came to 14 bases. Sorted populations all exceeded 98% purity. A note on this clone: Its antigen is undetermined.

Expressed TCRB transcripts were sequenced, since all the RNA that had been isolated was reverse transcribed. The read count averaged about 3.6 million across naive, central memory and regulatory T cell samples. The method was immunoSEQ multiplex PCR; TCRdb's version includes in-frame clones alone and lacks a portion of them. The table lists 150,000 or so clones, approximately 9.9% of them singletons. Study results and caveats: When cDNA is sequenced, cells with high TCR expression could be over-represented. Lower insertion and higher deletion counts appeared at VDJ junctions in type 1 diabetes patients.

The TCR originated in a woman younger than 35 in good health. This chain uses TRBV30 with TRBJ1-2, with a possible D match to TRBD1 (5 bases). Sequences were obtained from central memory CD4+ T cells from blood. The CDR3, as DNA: TGTGCCTGGAGTGGGGGGGGGTCGTCGGGCTACACCTTC. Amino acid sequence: CAWSGGGSSGYTF.